This entry describes one T cell receptor (beta chain). The data stem from a study of blood T cell repertoires in COVID-19. Original handling: Quantification of nucleated cells was approximated via reference gene primer amplification. The repertoire was sequenced with immunoSEQ multiplex PCR; TCRdb's copy has only in-frame clones and lacks some. The DNA was the basis for D and trimming; V, J and clone size are from that table. The sample includes more than 90,000 clones, 70% to 90% of them seen just once. Germline V CDR1 and CDR2: LGHNA, YNFKEQ. This CDR3 contains 16 residues. Trimming at V came to 0 bases and at J to 10 bases, leaving 10 bases not matched to a gene.

The specimen sequenced was peripheral blood. The clonotype comes from a man between 65 and 85 years old who had recovered from COVID-19. The chain carries TRBV4-2 and TRBJ2-2; 8 bases match TRBD2. Written as DNA, the CDR3 is TGTGCCAGCAGCCAAGATCTGGGACTAGTCGTCGCGGAGCTGTTTTTT. Protein sequence: CASSQDLGLVVAELFF.